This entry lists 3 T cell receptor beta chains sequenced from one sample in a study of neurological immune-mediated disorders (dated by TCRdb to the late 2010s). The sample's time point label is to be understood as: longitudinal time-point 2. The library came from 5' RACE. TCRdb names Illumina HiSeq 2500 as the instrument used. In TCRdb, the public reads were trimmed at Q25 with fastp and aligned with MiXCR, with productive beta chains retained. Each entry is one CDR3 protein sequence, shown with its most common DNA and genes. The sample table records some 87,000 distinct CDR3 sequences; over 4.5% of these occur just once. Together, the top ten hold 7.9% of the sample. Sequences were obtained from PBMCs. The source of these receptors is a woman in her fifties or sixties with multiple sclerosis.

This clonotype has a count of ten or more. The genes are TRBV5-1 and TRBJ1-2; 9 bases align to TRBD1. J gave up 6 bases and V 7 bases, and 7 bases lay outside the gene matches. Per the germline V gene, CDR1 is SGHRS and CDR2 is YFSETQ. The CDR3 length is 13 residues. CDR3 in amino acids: CASFRQGENGYTF. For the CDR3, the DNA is TGCGCCAGCTTCCGACAGGGGGAAAATGGCTACACCTTC.

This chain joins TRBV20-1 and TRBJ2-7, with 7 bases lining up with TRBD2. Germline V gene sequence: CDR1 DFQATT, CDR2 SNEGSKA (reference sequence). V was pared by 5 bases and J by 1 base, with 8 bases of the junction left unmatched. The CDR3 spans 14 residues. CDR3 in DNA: TGCAGTGCTGACGGAAGCGGGGCGTCCTACGAGCAGTACTTC. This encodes CSADGSGASYEQYF.

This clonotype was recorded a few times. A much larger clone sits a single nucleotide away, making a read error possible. The DNA of the CDR3 is TGTGCCAGCACCACGGAACTAGCGGGGAACAATGAGCAGTTCTTC. The encoded protein is CASTTELAGNNEQFF. The chain has TRBV3-1 and TRBJ2-1; TRBD2 agrees at 10 bases. The CDR3 has 15 residues. The V gene end was trimmed by 7 bases and the J gene end by 5 bases; junction bases not matched to a gene: 8. CDR1 LGHDT and CDR2 YNNKEL come from the germline V gene (reference sequence).